The clone carrying this T cell receptor beta chain was recorded a few times. Its antigen is unknown. The data belong to a study of blood T cells in healthy people across ages. Findings of the study overall: As naive T cell percentage varied, TCR beta diversity correlated strongly with it. Estimates of total diversity, which came from one million sequenced T cells, were considered to be underestimates.

This CDR3 has 11 residues. Staff drew roughly 10 milliliters of peripheral blood from each donor. PCR was performed a second time for roughly 7 to 12 cycles using a sample-barcoded 5' primer and a J-beta primer mix. MiXCR, run by TCRdb on the 5' RACE reads, gives a single entry per CDR3 protein. The repertoire consists of some 940,000 distinct CDR3 sequences, with almost 30% occurring once and the leading ten covering roughly a tenth. The same data also contributed to another study, on T cells of mothers and their children. This second study notes: Over 8.5 million reads per mother and some 2.9 million per child were obtained.

The genes are TRBV21-1 and TRBJ2-1. TRBV21-1 is marked as a pseudogene. Sample: blood. This TCR was sampled from a middle-aged woman in good health. CDR3 nucleotides: TGTGCCAGCAGCCGGCGATTGGAGCAGTTCTTC. Translating it yields CASSRRLEQFF.